This TCR beta chain was retrieved from a study of identifying expanded T cells in peripheral blood. Notes on the study in general: Variance in clone template counts between roughly two-week samples significantly increased with total template count across all healthy donors.

No infections or other immune events were documented during collection. Repertoires were generated with immunoSEQ multiplex PCR, while TCRdb's copy carries only in-frame clones and drops some. The sample lists some 80,000 clones, about 87% seen once, with roughly 7.3% in the top ten. Trimming shortened V by 4 bases and J by 6 bases, and 10 bases separated the two germline ends. The length of the CDR3 is 13 residues. Germline V gives CDR1 SGHTA, CDR2 FQGTGA. Turning to this clone: The antigen is undetermined.

This sequence joins TRBV7-3 and TRBJ1-5, with D perhaps TRBD1 (5 bases). This clonotype originated in a person between 18 and 75 years old in good health. The specimen sequenced was blood. The CDR3 loop reads CASSSQRGQPQHF. The CDR3 region has the DNA TGTGCCAGCAGCTCCCAAAGGGGTCAGCCCCAGCATTTT.